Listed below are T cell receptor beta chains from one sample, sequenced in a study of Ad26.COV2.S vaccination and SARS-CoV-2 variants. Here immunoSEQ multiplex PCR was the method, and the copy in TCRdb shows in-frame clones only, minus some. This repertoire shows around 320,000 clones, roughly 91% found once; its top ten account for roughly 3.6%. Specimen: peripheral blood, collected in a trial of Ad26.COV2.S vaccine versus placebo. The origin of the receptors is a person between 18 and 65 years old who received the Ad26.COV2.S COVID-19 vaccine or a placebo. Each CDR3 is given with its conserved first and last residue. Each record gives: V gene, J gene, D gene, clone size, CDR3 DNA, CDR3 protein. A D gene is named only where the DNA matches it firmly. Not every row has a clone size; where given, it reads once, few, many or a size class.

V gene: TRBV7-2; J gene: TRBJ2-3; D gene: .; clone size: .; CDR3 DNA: TGTGCCAGCAGCTTGGTGAGGGCCGGCACAGATACGCAGTATTTT; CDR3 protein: CASSLVRAGTDTQYF
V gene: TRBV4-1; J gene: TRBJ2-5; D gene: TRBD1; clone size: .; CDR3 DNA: TGCGCCAGCAGCCAAGCAGGGGGCTTGGAGACCCAGTACTTC; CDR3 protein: CASSQAGGLETQYF
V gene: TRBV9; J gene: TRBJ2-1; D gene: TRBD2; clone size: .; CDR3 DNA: TGTGCCAGCAGCAGACTAGCGGGGGAGTCCTACAATGAGCAGTTCTTC; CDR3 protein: CASSRLAGESYNEQFF
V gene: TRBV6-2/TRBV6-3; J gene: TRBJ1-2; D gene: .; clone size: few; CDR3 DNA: TGTGCCAGCAGTTACATCGTTAGGCAGGCTCCACACGTTGGCTACACCTTC; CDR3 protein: CASSYIVRQAPHVGYTF
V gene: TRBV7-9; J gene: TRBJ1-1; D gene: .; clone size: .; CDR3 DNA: TGTGCCAGCAGCCCTCGGGCGAACACTGAAGCTTTCTTT; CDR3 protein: CASSPRANTEAFF
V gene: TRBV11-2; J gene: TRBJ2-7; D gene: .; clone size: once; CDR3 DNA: TGTGCCAGCAGGACCGGGACACATACCTACGAGCAGTACTTC; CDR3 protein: CASRTGTHTYEQYF
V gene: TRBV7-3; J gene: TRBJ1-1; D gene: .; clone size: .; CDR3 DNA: TGTGCCAGCAGCTTAAGCGGGGCCACTGAAGCTTTCTTT; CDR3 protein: CASSLSGATEAFF
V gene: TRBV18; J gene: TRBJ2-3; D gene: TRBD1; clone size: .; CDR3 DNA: TGTGCCAGCTCACCATTGGGACAGGGGGCAGGAGATACGCAGTATTTT; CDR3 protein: CASSPLGQGAGDTQYF
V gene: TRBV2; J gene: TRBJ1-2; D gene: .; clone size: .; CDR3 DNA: TGTGCCAGCAGTGTTGACCTGGAGGGCTACACCTTC; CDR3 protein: CASSVDLEGYTF
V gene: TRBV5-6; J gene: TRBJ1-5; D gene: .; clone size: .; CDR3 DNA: TGTGCCAGCAGCTTGTTAGGGAAACAGCCCCAGCATTTT; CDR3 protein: CASSLLGKQPQHF
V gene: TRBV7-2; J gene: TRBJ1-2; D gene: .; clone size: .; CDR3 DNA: TGTGCCAGCAGCTTAGAAGTAGGGGCGAACTATGGCTACACCTTC; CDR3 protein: CASSLEVGANYGYTF
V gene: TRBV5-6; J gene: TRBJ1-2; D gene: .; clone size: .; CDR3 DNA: TGTGCCAGCAGCTCCGACTTGTGGGGGGCGGGAGGCTACACCTTC; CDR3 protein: CASSSDLWGAGGYTF
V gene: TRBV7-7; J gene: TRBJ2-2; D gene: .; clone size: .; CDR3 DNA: TGTGCTAGCAGCTCTGGGAACACCGGGGAGCTGTTTTTT; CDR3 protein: CASSSGNTGELFF
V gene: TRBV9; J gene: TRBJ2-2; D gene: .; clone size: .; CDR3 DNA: TGTGCCAGCAGCGTAGCGGCAGGGCCCGGGGAGCTGTTTTTT; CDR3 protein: CASSVAAGPGELFF
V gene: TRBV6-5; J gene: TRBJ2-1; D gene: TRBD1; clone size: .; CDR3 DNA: TGTGCCAGCAGCATTGGACAGGGCGATAGCGGTGAGCAGTTCTTC; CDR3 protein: CASSIGQGDSGEQFF
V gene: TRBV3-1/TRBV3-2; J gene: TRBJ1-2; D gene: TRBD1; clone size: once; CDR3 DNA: TGTGCCAGCAGCCAGCAGGGGGTTGCCCTTTATGGCTACACCTTC; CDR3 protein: CASSQQGVALYGYTF
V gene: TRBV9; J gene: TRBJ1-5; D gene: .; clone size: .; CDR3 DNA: TGTGCCAGCAGCGTAGATTTAGGCAATCAGCCCCAGCATTTT; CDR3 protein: CASSVDLGNQPQHF
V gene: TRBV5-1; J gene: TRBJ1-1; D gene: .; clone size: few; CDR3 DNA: TGCGCCAGCAGCTTGGTCTGGGACACTGAAGCTTTCTTT; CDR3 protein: CASSLVWDTEAFF
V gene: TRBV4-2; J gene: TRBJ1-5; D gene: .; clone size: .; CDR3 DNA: TGTGCCAGCAGCCAAGATCTTAGGGTTAGACAGCCCCAGCATTTT; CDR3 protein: CASSQDLRVRQPQHF
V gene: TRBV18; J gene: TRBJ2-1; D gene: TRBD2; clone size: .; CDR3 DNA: TGTGCCAGCTCACCCTTGCGGGGGAACCCCAACAATGAGCAGTTCTTC; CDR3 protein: CASSPLRGNPNNEQFF
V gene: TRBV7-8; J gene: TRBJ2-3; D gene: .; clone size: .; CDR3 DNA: TGTGCCAGCAGCCCCCGACCGGGACCGAGCACAGATACGCAGTATTTT; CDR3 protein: CASSPRPGPSTDTQYF
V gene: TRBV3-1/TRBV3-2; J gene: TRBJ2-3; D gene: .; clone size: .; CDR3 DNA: TGTGCCAGCAGCCAAGAATGGGGGGATGCAGATACGCAGTATTTT; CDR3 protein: CASSQEWGDADTQYF
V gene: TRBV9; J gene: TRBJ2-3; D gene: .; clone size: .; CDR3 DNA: TGTGCCAGCAGCGCCGAGGGGGGACTCCCCACAGATACGCAGTATTTT; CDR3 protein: CASSAEGGLPTDTQYF
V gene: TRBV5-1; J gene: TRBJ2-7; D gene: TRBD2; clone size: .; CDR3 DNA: TGCGCCAGCAGCTTGGCCAGGAGCGGGGGCACCTACGAGCAGTACTTC; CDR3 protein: CASSLARSGGTYEQYF
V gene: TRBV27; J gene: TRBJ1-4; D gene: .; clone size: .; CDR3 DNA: TGTGCCAGCAGTCGGGGGAGCCATAATGAAAAACTGTTTTTT; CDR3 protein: CASSRGSHNEKLFF
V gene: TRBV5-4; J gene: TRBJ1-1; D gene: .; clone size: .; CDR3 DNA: TGTGCCAGCAGCTTGGCTGGTACAGGGACAAACACTGAAGCTTTCTTT; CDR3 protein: CASSLAGTGTNTEAFF
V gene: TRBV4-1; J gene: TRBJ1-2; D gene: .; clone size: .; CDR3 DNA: TGCGCCAGCAGCCAAGAGGCCCGTCGGATCTATGGCTACACCTTC; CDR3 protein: CASSQEARRIYGYTF
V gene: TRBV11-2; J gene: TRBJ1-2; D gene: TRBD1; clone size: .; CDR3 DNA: TGTGCCAGCAGCTTAGTGATACAGGGGGTCCATGGCTACACCTTC; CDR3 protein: CASSLVIQGVHGYTF
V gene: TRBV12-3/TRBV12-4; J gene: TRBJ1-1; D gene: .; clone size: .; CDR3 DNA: TGTGCCAGCAGTTTAGCAGTGAACACTGAAGCTTTCTTT; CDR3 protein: CASSLAVNTEAFF
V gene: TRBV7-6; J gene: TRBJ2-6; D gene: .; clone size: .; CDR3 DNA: TGTGCCAGCAGCTTACGGCAGCCCTCTGGGGCCAACGTCCTGACTTTC; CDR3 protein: CASSLRQPSGANVLTF
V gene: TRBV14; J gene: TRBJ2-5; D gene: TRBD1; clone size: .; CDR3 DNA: TGTGCCAGCAGCCACGTATTACAGGGGGCGAGGCAAGAGACCCAGTACTTC; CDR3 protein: CASSHVLQGARQETQYF